Each of the 10 T cell receptor beta chains below was sequenced from the same sample in a study of lymphopenia after photon versus proton radiotherapy. Here immunoSEQ multiplex PCR was the method, and the copy in TCRdb shows in-frame clones only, minus some. The sample holds tens of thousands of clones, 80% to 90% seen once. The source material was peripheral blood, sampled from a patient treated with photon-based radiotherapy. These receptors were obtained from a man aged 50-59 years with gastric cancer.

This sequence joins TRBV4-2 and TRBJ1-2, with a tentative D call TRBD1 (5 bases). V dropped 4 bases and J dropped 2 bases, with 26 bases sitting between them. Germline V CDR1 and CDR2: LGHNA, YNFKEQ. The CDR3 has 19 residues. CDR3 nucleotide sequence: TGTGCCAGCAGCCCCCCCGCTGGAGACACTCTTTGGGGGAACTATGGCTACACCTTC. Protein product: CASSPPAGDTLWGNYGYTF.

The chain has TRBV28 and TRBJ2-1, with a weak D call TRBD2 (6 bases). V was cut by 6 bases and J by 13 bases, with 16 bases left in between. The CDR3 spans 12 residues. Germline assignment: CDR1 MDHEN and CDR2 SYDVKM. The DNA of the CDR3 is TGTGCCAGCAGCGAGGGAGGTGCGGGACAGTTCTTC. Its translation: CASSEGGAGQFF.

This rearrangement joins TRBV10-3 to TRBJ2-3, with unresolved D. CDR1 and CDR2 from the germline V gene are ENHRY and SYGVKD. The CDR3 consists of 15 residues. V lost 2 bases and J 3 bases, leaving 12 bases between the germline ends. The CDR3 loop reads CAISEGQTLTDTQYF. DNA of the CDR3: TGTGCCATCAGTGAGGGGCAAACCCTGACAGATACGCAGTATTTT.

DNA for the CDR3: TGTGCCAGCAGTGGAAACAATGAGCAGTTCTTC. Translating gives CASSGNNEQFF. This chain joins TRBV25-1 and TRBJ2-1, with D uncertain. V gave up 4 bases and J gave up 5 bases, with 3 bases separating them. Per germline, CDR1 MGHDK and CDR2 SYGVNS. The CDR3 consists of 11 residues.

The gene calls are TRBV19 and TRBJ2-5; a possible D gene is TRBD1 (6 bases). This CDR3 spans 14 amino acids. The germline V and J ends were trimmed by 3 bases and 3 bases, with 11 bases remaining between them. CDR1 and CDR2 (germline): LNHDA, SQIVND (reference sequence). This CDR3 reads CASSMGHLKETQYF. In DNA form, the CDR3 reads TGTGCCAGTAGTATGGGACACCTTAAAGAGACCCAGTACTTC.

The chain recombines TRBV21-1 with TRBJ2-5; the DNA was not compared with TRBD2, the D call given in the table. TRBV21-1 has pseudogene status. This CDR3 is 15 amino acids long. The CDR3 DNA is TGTGCCAGCAGCAAACATAAAGGAGGGGTAGAGACCCAGTACTTC. It yields the protein CASSKHKGGVETQYF.

The chain uses TRBV19 and TRBJ2-2; a possible D gene is TRBD1 (5 bases). Deletions cut 7 bases from V and 2 bases from J, with 11 bases between. The germline V gene encodes CDR1 LNHDA and CDR2 SQIVND (reference sequence). This CDR3 is built from 14 residues. In DNA form, the CDR3 reads TGTGCCAGTACAGGGCTAACTAACACCGGGGAGCTGTTTTTT. Translation gives CASTGLTNTGELFF.

This clone was counted once. The J gene is TRBJ1-5, the V gene TRBV15; a weak D match, TRBD1 (5 bases). In germline, CDR1 is LNHNV, CDR2 YYDKDF (reference sequence). Trimming left V 0 bases short and J 4 bases short, with 10 bases between. The CDR3 loop spans 15 amino acids. DNA of the CDR3: TGTGCCACCAGCAGAGAATACGGGGCTAATCAGCCCCAGCATTTT. Protein: CATSREYGANQPQHF.

The chain has TRBV7-2 and TRBJ2-1; a possible D gene is TRBD2 (6 bases). Germline CDR1 is SGHTA and CDR2 is FQGNSA. V gave up 1 base and J gave up 2 bases, with 12 bases separating them. The CDR3 has 16 residues. DNA of the CDR3: TGTGCCAGCAGCTTAGGGGGGACTTCCCCCTACAATGAGCAGTTCTTC. Translating it yields CASSLGGTSPYNEQFF. Using reference TRBV7-2 and TRBJ2-1 for the parts outside the CDR3, the full variable domain is GAGVSQSPSNKVTEKGKDVELRCDPISGHTALYWYRQSLGQGLEFLIYFQGNSAPDKSGLPSDRFSAERTGGSVSTLTIQRTQQEDSAVYLCASSLGGTSPYNEQFFGPGTRLTVL.

The chain uses TRBV11-1 and TRBJ2-7, with TRBD2 matching 7 bases. The CDR3 length is 15 residues. V dropped 0 bases and J dropped 1; count of bases not matched to a gene: 3. Germline loops: CDR1 SGHAT, CDR2 FQDESV (reference sequence). The CDR3 coding sequence is TGTGCCAGCAGCTTAGCGCAGCGGGGTTCCTACGAGCAGTACTTC. Protein: CASSLAQRGSYEQYF.